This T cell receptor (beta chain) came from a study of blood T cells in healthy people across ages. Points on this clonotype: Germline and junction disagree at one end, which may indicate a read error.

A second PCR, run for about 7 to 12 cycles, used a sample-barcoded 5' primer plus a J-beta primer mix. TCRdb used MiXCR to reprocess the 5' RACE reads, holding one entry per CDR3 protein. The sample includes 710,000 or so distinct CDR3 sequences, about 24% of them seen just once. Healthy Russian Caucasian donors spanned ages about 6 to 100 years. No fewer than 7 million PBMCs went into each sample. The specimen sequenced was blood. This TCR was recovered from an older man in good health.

CDR3 protein: CASRPGTQNTVAFF. The CDR3 region has the DNA TGTGCCAGCAGACCTGGGACGCAGAACACTGTAGCTTTCTTT. The chain links TRBV12-3 or TRBV12-4 to TRBJ1-1; the D gene is possibly TRBD1 (5 bases). The CDR3 runs to 14 residues.